These 23 T cell receptor beta chains originate from one sample sequenced in a study of blood T cell repertoires in COVID-19. TCRdb's table, derived via immunoSEQ multiplex PCR, lists solely in-frame clones and lacks some. The sample comprises a few hundred thousand clones, approximately 83% of which are singletons, and roughly 2.3% rests with the top ten. Material for sequencing was PBMCs or T cells enriched from blood (not recorded which). The receptors here all came from a man aged 25-40 years who had recovered from COVID-19.

The genes are TRBV5-1 and TRBJ1-1, with D perhaps TRBD1 (5 bases). Trimming took 8 bases from V and 0 from J, leaving 20 bases between them. The germline V gene encodes CDR1 SGHRS and CDR2 YFSETQ. The CDR3 runs to 16 residues. The CDR3 region is CASKLGQGLMNTEAFF. CDR3 nucleotides: TGCGCCAGTAAATTAGGGCAGGGACTCATGAACACTGAAGCTTTCTTT.

The V call is TRBV14, the J call TRBJ1-5; TRBD1 matches at 8 bases. Germline CDR1 is SGHDN and CDR2 is FVKESK. The CDR3 loop spans 13 amino acids. The V and J ends lost 5 bases and 6 bases, in that order; junction bases with no gene match: 3. CDR3 DNA sequence: TGTGCCAGCAGCGTAGACAGGGGTCAGCCCCAGCATTTT. As protein: CASSVDRGQPQHF. The complete variable domain, with remaining parts taken from reference TRBV14 and TRBJ1-5, reads EAGVTQFPSHSVIEKGQTVTLRCDPISGHDNLYWYRRVMGKEIKFLLHFVKESKQDESGMPNNRFLAERTGGTYSTLKVQPAELEDSGVYFCASSVDRGQPQHFGDGTRLSIL.

This clone has a single count. The V gene is TRBV6-5, the J gene TRBJ1-5; possible D gene TRBD1, 6 bases. The CDR3 spans 13 residues. Trimming cost V 8 bases and J 7 bases, with 15 bases left between them. Germline CDR1 is MNHEY and CDR2 is SVGAGI. The CDR3 bases are TGTGCCAGCCTGGACAGATTAGGACAGCCCCAGCATTTT. It translates to CASLDRLGQPQHF.

The rearrangement uses TRBV3-1 (or the pseudogene TRBV3-2) and TRBJ2-1; TRBD1 is a possible D gene (5 bases). Germline values: CDR1 LGHDT, CDR2 YNNKEL (reference sequence). Trimming stripped 1 base from V and 8 bases from J, with 12 bases between. This CDR3 is 14 amino acids long. DNA of the CDR3: TGTGCCAGCAGCCAAGGAAAGGGGCCCCATGAGCAGTTCTTC. This translates into CASSQGKGPHEQFF.

The chain uses TRBV9 and TRBJ1-4; D gene ambiguous. Germline V gene lookup returns CDR1 SGDLS and CDR2 YYNGEE. The CDR3 is 14 amino acids. Trimming stripped 4 bases from V and 13 bases from J, with 20 bases between. CDR3 nucleotide sequence: TGTGCCAGCAGCCCGGATGAGGGAGTTGTGAGACTGTTTTTT. Its translation is CASSPDEGVVRLFF.

The rearrangement joins TRBV19 to TRBJ1-6; 7 bases match TRBD1. The V segment lost 9 bases and the J segment 5 bases; nucleotides outside the gene matches: 7. The germline V gene has CDR1 LNHDA and CDR2 SQIVND (reference sequence). The CDR3 sequence is 14 residues long. The CDR3 nucleotides are TGTGCCAGCTCCCCCGGGACAGATAATTCACCCCTCCACTTT. Translating it yields CASSPGTDNSPLHF.

V usage is TRBV20-1 and J usage is TRBJ2-5, with D hard to call. This CDR3 contains 11 residues. Germline V gene data show CDR1 as DFQATT and CDR2 as SNEGSKA (reference sequence). CDR3 nucleotide sequence: TGCAGCGTTCTTAGTGGAGAGACCCAGTACTTC. Protein sequence: CSVLSGETQYF.

The chain is built from TRBV9 and TRBJ2-5; TRBD1 aligns across 8 bases. The CDR3 is 14 residues long. Germline-derived CDR1 and CDR2 are SGDLS and YYNGEE. Trimming took 4 bases from V and 6 from J; bases not matched to a gene: 8. CDR3 sequence reads: CASSQNTGGKTQYF. CDR3 nucleotides: TGTGCCAGCAGCCAAAATACAGGGGGAAAGACCCAGTACTTC.

The rearrangement links TRBV6-2 or TRBV6-3 to TRBJ1-5; a weak D match, TRBD1 (6 bases). Germline V lookup: CDR1 MNHEY, CDR2 SVGEGT. The CDR3 is made up of 17 amino acids. The germline V and J ends were trimmed by 6 bases and 3 bases, with 21 bases remaining between them. CDR3 in amino acids: CASSPVKRRDTNQPQHF. CDR3 in DNA: TGTGCCAGCAGCCCGGTTAAGCGCAGGGACACCAATCAGCCCCAGCATTTT.

Here the CDR3 reads CASNHPHRDRTGELFF. DNA of the CDR3: TGTGCCAGCAACCACCCTCACAGGGATCGCACCGGGGAGCTGTTTTTT. The V call is TRBV9, the J call TRBJ2-2, with TRBD1 as a possible D gene (6 bases). V gave up 6 bases and J gave up 4 bases, with 19 bases separating them. From germline, CDR1 is SGDLS and CDR2 YYNGEE. This CDR3 is built from 16 residues.

The chain combines TRBV19 with TRBJ1-2, with a weak D call TRBD1 (6 bases). The CDR3 totals 17 residues. Germline V gives CDR1 LNHDA, CDR2 SQIVND (reference sequence). The V gene lost 4 bases and the J gene lost 5 bases, with 23 bases spanning the gap. The CDR3 loop is CASSKGRTAGSSYGYTF. CDR3 bases: TGTGCCAGTAGTAAAGGGAGGACAGCGGGATCATCTTATGGCTACACCTTC.

The V and J genes are TRBV10-2 and TRBJ2-2, with 8 positions matching TRBD2. The V gene end was trimmed by 6 bases and the J gene end by 5 bases; junction bases not matched to a gene: 2. The CDR3 is 13 amino acids. Germline CDR1 reads WSHSY; CDR2 reads SAAADI. CDR3 sequence (DNA): TGCGCCAGCAGGAGCGGGGGTACCGGGGAGCTGTTTTTT. Its protein is CASRSGGTGELFF.

The V gene is TRBV6-5, the J gene TRBJ1-1; TRBD1 is a possible D gene (6 bases). CDR3 length equals 14 residues. Germline CDR1 MNHEY, CDR2 SVGAGI. With 8 bases removed from V and 4 bases from J, the gap between germline ends came to 17 bases. CDR3 sequence (DNA): TGTGCCAGCTCCAACCAGGGGATGAGCACTGAAGCTTTCTTT. Amino acid sequence: CASSNQGMSTEAFF.

This sequence joins TRBV9 and TRBJ2-7; TRBD2 aligns across 14 bases. V lost 2 bases and J lost 4; bases outside the gene matches: 5. The germline V gene encodes CDR1 SGDLS and CDR2 YYNGEE. This CDR3 contains 16 residues. CDR3 sequence reads: CASSVGLAGAVYEQYF. The CDR3 DNA is TGTGCCAGCAGCGTGGGACTAGCGGGGGCGGTTTACGAGCAGTACTTC.

V is TRBV10-3 and J is TRBJ1-2; 10 bases agree with TRBD1. This CDR3 is 17 amino acids long. V shed 8 bases and J 8 bases; nucleotides not matched to a gene: 20. In germline, CDR1 is ENHRY, CDR2 SYGVKD. The CDR3 nucleotides are TGTGCCATCCGAGCTCCGACGAATGACAGGGGGCGGTCCGGCTACACCTTC. This sequence encodes CAIRAPTNDRGRSGYTF.

V usage is TRBV12-3 or TRBV12-4 and J usage is TRBJ1-1; D uncertain. This CDR3 contains 11 residues. Deletions cut 8 bases from V and 11 bases from J, with 15 bases between. CDR3 amino acids: CASRQPGRAFF. In DNA, the CDR3 is TGTGCCAGCCGTCAGCCGGGTCGGGCTTTCTTT.

The CDR3 sequence is CASSPEGQLNTEAFF. The CDR3 DNA follows: TGCGCCAGCAGCCCGGAGGGACAGTTGAACACTGAAGCTTTCTTT. The chain is built from TRBV4-1 and TRBJ1-1, with 7 bases matching TRBD1. V lost 4 bases and J lost 0; bases outside the gene matches: 5. The CDR3 spans 15 residues. Germline CDR1 is MGHRA and CDR2 is YSYEKL.

The V call is TRBV6-2 or TRBV6-3, the J call TRBJ2-5; TRBD2 aligns across 10 bases. Trimming removed 0 bases from V and 6 bases from J; junction bases left unmatched: 7. This CDR3 has 16 residues. CDR1 MNHEY and CDR2 SVGEGT come from the germline V gene. The CDR3 DNA sequence: TGTGCCAGCAGTTACTCCTCTAGCGGGGGTACAAAGACCCAGTACTTC. Translating it yields CASSYSSSGGTKTQYF.

The genes are TRBV25-1 and TRBJ2-7; 11 bases match TRBD1. V lost 7 bases, J lost 3 bases, and 5 bases stayed unmatched. This CDR3 region has 14 residues. Germline CDR1 reads MGHDK; CDR2 reads SYGVNS. CDR3 coding DNA: TGTGCCAGCACTCCGGACAGGGGGCTCTACGAGCAGTACTTC. It is translated as CASTPDRGLYEQYF.

This sequence joins TRBV2 and TRBJ1-6; 8 bases line up with TRBD1. Germline V gene lookup returns CDR1 SNHLY and CDR2 FYNNEI. With V trimmed by 2 bases and J by 10 bases, 4 bases remained unmatched. This CDR3 spans 14 amino acids. The CDR3 DNA sequence: TGTGCCAGCAGTGAACAGGGGGCAGGATCACCCCTCCACTTT. This sequence encodes CASSEQGAGSPLHF.

The V and J genes are TRBV7-9 and TRBJ2-2, with D unclear. The CDR3 is made up of 14 amino acids. V was shortened by 1 base and J by 4 bases, with 7 bases between the two germline ends. Germline CDR1 and CDR2: SEHNR and FQNEAQ (reference sequence). The CDR3 loop reads CASSLGGSTGELFF. In nucleotides, the CDR3 is TGTGCCAGCAGCTTAGGCGGATCCACCGGGGAGCTGTTTTTT.

The chain recombines TRBV29-1 with TRBJ1-2; D uncertain. Germline CDR1 is SQVTM and CDR2 is ANQGSEA. V was shortened by 4 bases and J by 4 bases, with 16 bases between the two germline ends. The CDR3 is 14 residues long. The CDR3 loop is CSVGSRTPTYGYTF. The CDR3 DNA reads TGCAGCGTTGGTAGTAGGACTCCTACCTATGGCTACACCTTC.

This chain uses TRBV5-1 with TRBJ1-5, with TRBD1 as a possible D gene (5 bases). This CDR3 region has 17 residues. V lost 4 bases and J 1 base, leaving 18 bases between the germline ends. Germline CDR1 and CDR2: SGHRS and YFSETQ. The CDR3 is CASSGREGTMSNQPQHF. CDR3 DNA sequence: TGCGCCAGCAGCGGGAGGGAGGGGACGATGAGCAATCAGCCCCAGCATTTT.